A selection of T cell receptor beta chains follows, all from one sample in a study of T cell responses to AZD1222 COVID-19 vaccine. Some clones are missing from TCRdb's copy, which holds only in-frame ones; the method was immunoSEQ multiplex PCR. The repertoire holds about 160,000 clones, approximately 94% seen once, with 1.3% in the top ten. The sample here was peripheral blood, taken on day 0 of AZD1222 vaccination. Every receptor here comes from an adult in good health. Both conserved end residues are part of each CDR3. The order of the fields is clone size, J gene, V gene, D gene, CDR3 DNA, CDR3 protein. D genes are given only for firm matches. For some rows the clone size is stated as once, few or many, or as a class when expanded; others skip it.

clone size: -
J gene: TRBJ2-3
V gene: TRBV2
D gene: -
CDR3 DNA: TGTGCCAGCAGTGATCCCCTCAACCCACCCCCCGAAGATACGCAGTATTTT
CDR3 protein: CASSDPLNPPPEDTQYF

clone size: -
J gene: TRBJ2-1
V gene: TRBV7-9
D gene: -
CDR3 DNA: TGTGCCAGCAGCTTCTCAGGCGCCTACAATGAGCAGTTCTTC
CDR3 protein: CASSFSGAYNEQFF

clone size: -
J gene: TRBJ1-2
V gene: TRBV19
D gene: -
CDR3 DNA: TGTGCCAGTAGTAACCCGGGCCTAATTAACTATGGCTACACCTTC
CDR3 protein: CASSNPGLINYGYTF

clone size: -
J gene: TRBJ1-2
V gene: TRBV7-9
D gene: TRBD1
CDR3 DNA: TGTGCCAGCAGCCCCGGGACAGGGCTCGGCTACACCTTC
CDR3 protein: CASSPGTGLGYTF

clone size: -
J gene: TRBJ2-3
V gene: TRBV7-9
D gene: TRBD2
CDR3 DNA: TGTGCCAGCAGCCAAGGGGGACTAGCGGGGGACACAGATACGCAGTATTTT
CDR3 protein: CASSQGGLAGDTDTQYF

clone size: -
J gene: TRBJ2-2
V gene: TRBV7-7
D gene: -
CDR3 DNA: TGTGCCAGCAGCCTAGGGGGGACTTCCACCGGGGAGCTGTTTTTT
CDR3 protein: CASSLGGTSTGELFF

clone size: -
J gene: TRBJ2-1
V gene: TRBV9
D gene: -
CDR3 DNA: TGTGCCAGCAGCGTAGTGGGGTTGTCCTACAATGAGCAGTTCTTC
CDR3 protein: CASSVVGLSYNEQFF

clone size: -
J gene: TRBJ1-6
V gene: TRBV5-8
D gene: -
CDR3 DNA: TGTGCCAGCGGACCCAGGGTTCCGTATAATTCACCCCTCCACTTT
CDR3 protein: CASGPRVPYNSPLHF

clone size: -
J gene: TRBJ1-2
V gene: TRBV4-1
D gene: -
CDR3 DNA: TGCGCCAGCAGCCAAGCTGCTGGTGTTACCTATGGCTACACCTTC
CDR3 protein: CASSQAAGVTYGYTF

clone size: -
J gene: TRBJ1-2
V gene: TRBV18
D gene: -
CDR3 DNA: TGTGCCAGCTCACCAGGCGGGGGTACCTCGGGCTACACCTTC
CDR3 protein: CASSPGGGTSGYTF

clone size: -
J gene: TRBJ1-1
V gene: TRBV5-1
D gene: TRBD1
CDR3 DNA: TGCGCCAGCAGCGCCCCCGGGACAGCAGCCTTGAACACTGAAGCTTTCTTT
CDR3 protein: CASSAPGTAALNTEAFF

clone size: -
J gene: TRBJ2-5
V gene: TRBV7-7
D gene: TRBD2
CDR3 DNA: TGTGCCAGCAGCCCAAACCAGGGAGGGCAAGAGACCCAGTACTTC
CDR3 protein: CASSPNQGGQETQYF

clone size: -
J gene: TRBJ1-1
V gene: TRBV4-1
D gene: TRBD1
CDR3 DNA: TGCGCCAGCAGCCCGGGACAGACTATGAACACTGAAGCTTTCTTT
CDR3 protein: CASSPGQTMNTEAFF

clone size: -
J gene: TRBJ2-3
V gene: TRBV3-1/TRBV3-2
D gene: TRBD2
CDR3 DNA: TGTGCCAGCAGCCAAATGATTCGGACTAGCGGCACCACAGATACGCAGTATTTT
CDR3 protein: CASSQMIRTSGTTDTQYF

clone size: -
J gene: TRBJ1-2
V gene: TRBV3-1/TRBV3-2
D gene: TRBD1
CDR3 DNA: TGTGCCAGCAGCCATGACAGGGCTAACTATGGCTACACCTTC
CDR3 protein: CASSHDRANYGYTF

clone size: -
J gene: TRBJ1-1
V gene: TRBV5-1
D gene: -
CDR3 DNA: TGCGCCAGCAGTCGCATCGGGGTTACTGAAGCTTTCTTT
CDR3 protein: CASSRIGVTEAFF

clone size: -
J gene: TRBJ1-3
V gene: TRBV5-4
D gene: -
CDR3 DNA: TGTGCCAGCAGCTTGTCGCCCCGCTCTGGAAACACCATATATTTT
CDR3 protein: CASSLSPRSGNTIYF

clone size: -
J gene: TRBJ2-1
V gene: TRBV4-1
D gene: -
CDR3 DNA: TGCGCCAGCAGCCAAGGGGCCACTACGAGCTCCTACAATGAGCAGTTCTTC
CDR3 protein: CASSQGATTSSYNEQFF

clone size: -
J gene: TRBJ2-1
V gene: TRBV3-1/TRBV3-2
D gene: -
CDR3 DNA: TGTGCCAGCAGCCCCCCGGGAATAAGGGCCCATGAGCAGTTCTTC
CDR3 protein: CASSPPGIRAHEQFF

clone size: -
J gene: TRBJ1-1
V gene: TRBV1
D gene: -
CDR3 DNA: TGCACCAGCAGCCCTTGGAGGCTGAACACTGAAGCTTTCTTT
CDR3 protein: CTSSPWRLNTEAFF

clone size: -
J gene: TRBJ2-1
V gene: TRBV6-2/TRBV6-3
D gene: -
CDR3 DNA: TGTGCCAGCAGTTACATCGCGAATGAGCAGTTCTTC
CDR3 protein: CASSYIANEQFF

clone size: -
J gene: TRBJ1-5
V gene: TRBV27
D gene: -
CDR3 DNA: TGTGCCAGCAGTCCTAGGGGTAGCAATCAGCCCCAGCATTTT
CDR3 protein: CASSPRGSNQPQHF

clone size: -
J gene: TRBJ1-2
V gene: TRBV27
D gene: -
CDR3 DNA: TGTGCCAGCAGTTTTAGGATTAACTATGGCTACACCTTC
CDR3 protein: CASSFRINYGYTF

clone size: -
J gene: TRBJ2-1
V gene: TRBV7-3
D gene: -
CDR3 DNA: TGTGCCAGCAGCTTGGGGGCCGGGAACGATGAGCAGTTCTTC
CDR3 protein: CASSLGAGNDEQFF

clone size: -
J gene: TRBJ2-1
V gene: TRBV19
D gene: TRBD2
CDR3 DNA: TGTGCCAGTAGTATTCGGGAGGGCACCCCCTTCTACAATGAGCAGTTCTTC
CDR3 protein: CASSIREGTPFYNEQFF

clone size: -
J gene: TRBJ1-5
V gene: TRBV6-2/TRBV6-3
D gene: -
CDR3 DNA: TGTGCCAGCAGTTACGTTGGGGATCAGCCCCAGCATTTT
CDR3 protein: CASSYVGDQPQHF

clone size: once
J gene: TRBJ1-6
V gene: TRBV2
D gene: -
CDR3 DNA: TGTGCCAGCAGGCCGACAGTGGGCAACCGTGGGGGACCCCTCCACTTT
CDR3 protein: CASRPTVGNRGGPLHF

clone size: -
J gene: TRBJ1-1
V gene: TRBV7-2
D gene: -
CDR3 DNA: TGTGCCAGCAGCTTAGAACACCTTAACACTGAAGCTTTCTTT
CDR3 protein: CASSLEHLNTEAFF

clone size: -
J gene: TRBJ2-3
V gene: TRBV4-2
D gene: -
CDR3 DNA: TGTGCCAGCAGCCACCTCAGGGGAGCCGGGACAGATACGCAGTATTTT
CDR3 protein: CASSHLRGAGTDTQYF

clone size: -
J gene: TRBJ2-5
V gene: TRBV18
D gene: -
CDR3 DNA: TGTGCCAGCTCACAGGCTTCGGGGCAAGAGACCCAGTACTTC
CDR3 protein: CASSQASGQETQYF

clone size: -
J gene: TRBJ2-3
V gene: TRBV3-1/TRBV3-2
D gene: -
CDR3 DNA: TGTGCCAGCAGCCAGGGTTTAGGGGTTCGAGATACGCAGTATTTT
CDR3 protein: CASSQGLGVRDTQYF

clone size: -
J gene: TRBJ2-1
V gene: TRBV19
D gene: TRBD2
CDR3 DNA: TGTGCCAGTAGTATAGAGGGGACTAGCGGCTACAATGAGCAGTTCTTC
CDR3 protein: CASSIEGTSGYNEQFF

clone size: -
J gene: TRBJ1-5
V gene: TRBV5-6
D gene: -
CDR3 DNA: TGTGCCAGCAGCCACAGGGACGGTCAGCCCCAGCATTTT
CDR3 protein: CASSHRDGQPQHF

clone size: once
J gene: TRBJ1-2
V gene: TRBV4-1
D gene: -
CDR3 DNA: TGCGCCAGCAGCCGGGTGAGGAGGGAGGGCTATGGCTACACCTTC
CDR3 protein: CASSRVRREGYGYTF

clone size: once
J gene: TRBJ1-5
V gene: TRBV28
D gene: TRBD1
CDR3 DNA: TGTGCCAGCAGTTTCACCGACAGGGGGCTGGATCAGCCCCAGCATTTT
CDR3 protein: CASSFTDRGLDQPQHF

clone size: -
J gene: TRBJ2-1
V gene: TRBV19
D gene: TRBD2
CDR3 DNA: TGTGCCAGTATGGTGGGGGGGTCCTACAATGAGCAGTTCTTC
CDR3 protein: CASMVGGSYNEQFF

clone size: -
J gene: TRBJ1-5
V gene: TRBV7-2
D gene: TRBD1
CDR3 DNA: TGTGCCAGCAGCTCCACGCCGACAGGGAATCAGCCCCAGCATTTT
CDR3 protein: CASSSTPTGNQPQHF

clone size: -
J gene: TRBJ1-2
V gene: TRBV4-2
D gene: -
CDR3 DNA: TGTGCCAGCAGCCAAGATCTATTGGGGGGATACTATGGCTACACCTTC
CDR3 protein: CASSQDLLGGYYGYTF

clone size: -
J gene: TRBJ2-1
V gene: TRBV6-2/TRBV6-3
D gene: TRBD2
CDR3 DNA: TGTGCCAGCAGTTATGAACCGGGACTAGCGGGAGGATACAATGAGCAGTTCTTC
CDR3 protein: CASSYEPGLAGGYNEQFF

clone size: -
J gene: TRBJ1-6
V gene: TRBV19
D gene: -
CDR3 DNA: TGTGCCAGGGGGGAAGGTATCGCTTCCTTT
CDR3 protein: CARGEGIASF

clone size: -
J gene: TRBJ2-5
V gene: TRBV24-1
D gene: -
CDR3 DNA: TGTGCCACCAGTGATTCAGGGTCCCAAGAGACCCAGTACTTC
CDR3 protein: CATSDSGSQETQYF

clone size: -
J gene: TRBJ2-3
V gene: TRBV9
D gene: -
CDR3 DNA: TGTGCCAGCAGCGTAGAGGGACTCCAGACCTCTAGCACAGATACGCAGTATTTT
CDR3 protein: CASSVEGLQTSSTDTQYF

clone size: -
J gene: TRBJ1-6
V gene: TRBV28
D gene: TRBD1
CDR3 DNA: TGTGCCAGCTCCGGGACAGGGGATTCACCCCTCCACTTT
CDR3 protein: CASSGTGDSPLHF

clone size: -
J gene: TRBJ1-2
V gene: TRBV3-1/TRBV3-2
D gene: -
CDR3 DNA: TGTGCCAGCAGCGAACTCGGCGGACAGAGTTACTATGGCTACACCTTC
CDR3 protein: CASSELGGQSYYGYTF